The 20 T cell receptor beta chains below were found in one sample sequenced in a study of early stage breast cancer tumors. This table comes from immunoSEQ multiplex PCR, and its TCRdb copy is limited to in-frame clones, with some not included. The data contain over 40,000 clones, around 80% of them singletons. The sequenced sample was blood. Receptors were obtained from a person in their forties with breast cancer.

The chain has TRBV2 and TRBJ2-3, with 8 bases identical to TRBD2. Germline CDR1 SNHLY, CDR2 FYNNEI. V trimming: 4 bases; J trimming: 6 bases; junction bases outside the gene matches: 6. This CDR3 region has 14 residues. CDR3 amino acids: CASSVGRAGDTQYF. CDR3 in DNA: TGTGCCAGCAGTGTCGGGAGGGCGGGCGATACGCAGTATTTT.

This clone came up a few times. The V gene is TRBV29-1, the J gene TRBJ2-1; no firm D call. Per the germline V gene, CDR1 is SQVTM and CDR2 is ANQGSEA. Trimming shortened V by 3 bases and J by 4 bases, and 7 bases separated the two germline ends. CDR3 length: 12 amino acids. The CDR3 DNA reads TGCAGCGTTGATGGAGATTACAATGAGCAGTTCTTC. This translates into CSVDGDYNEQFF.

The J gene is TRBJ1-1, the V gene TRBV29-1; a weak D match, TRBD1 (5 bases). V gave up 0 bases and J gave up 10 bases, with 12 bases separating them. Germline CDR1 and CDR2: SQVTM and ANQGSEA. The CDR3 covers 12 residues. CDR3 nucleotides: TGCAGCGTTGAAGAGCGTGGGGCTGGAGCTTTCTTT. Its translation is CSVEERGAGAFF.

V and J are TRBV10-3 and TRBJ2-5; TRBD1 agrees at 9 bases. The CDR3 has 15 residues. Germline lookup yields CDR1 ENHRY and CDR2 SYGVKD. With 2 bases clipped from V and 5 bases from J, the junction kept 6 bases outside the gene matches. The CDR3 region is CAISEGQGNVETQYF. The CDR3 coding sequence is TGTGCCATCAGTGAGGGACAGGGGAACGTTGAGACCCAGTACTTC.

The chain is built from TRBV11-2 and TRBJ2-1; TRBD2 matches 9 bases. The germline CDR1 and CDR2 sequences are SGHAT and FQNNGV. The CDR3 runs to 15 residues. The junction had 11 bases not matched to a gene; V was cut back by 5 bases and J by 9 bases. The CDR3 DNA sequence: TGTGCCAGCAGCCCCCGGGTAGCGGGAGTCCCTGAGCAGTTCTTC. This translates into CASSPRVAGVPEQFF.

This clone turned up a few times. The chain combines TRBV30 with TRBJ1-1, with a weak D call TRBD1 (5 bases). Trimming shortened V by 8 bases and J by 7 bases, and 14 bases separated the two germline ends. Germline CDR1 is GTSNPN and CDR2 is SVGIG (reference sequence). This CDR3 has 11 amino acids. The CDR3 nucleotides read TGTGCCAGACGCCGGGACGGTGAAGCTTTCTTT. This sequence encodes CARRRDGEAFF.

CDR3 sequence: CASSLRAGGFSYEQYF. The CDR3 DNA reads as TGCGCCAGCAGCCTGCGGGCAGGGGGCTTCTCCTACGAGCAGTACTTC. The V gene is TRBV5-1, the J gene TRBJ2-7, with 8 bases that match TRBD1. Germline V gives CDR1 SGHRS, CDR2 YFSETQ. Losses at the gene ends were 4 bases for V and 0 bases for J; bases not matched to a gene: 9. The CDR3 spans 16 residues.

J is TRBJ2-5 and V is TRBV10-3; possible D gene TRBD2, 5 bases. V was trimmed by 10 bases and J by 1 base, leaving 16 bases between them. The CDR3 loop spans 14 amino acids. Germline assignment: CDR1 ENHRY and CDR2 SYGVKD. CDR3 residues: CASFSPGVQETQYF. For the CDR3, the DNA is TGTGCCAGCTTCAGCCCCGGGGTCCAAGAGACCCAGTACTTC.

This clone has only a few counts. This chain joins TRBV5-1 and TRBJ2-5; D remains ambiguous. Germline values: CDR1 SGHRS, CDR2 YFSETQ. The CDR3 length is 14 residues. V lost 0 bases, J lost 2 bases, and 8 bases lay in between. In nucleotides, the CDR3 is TGCGCCAGCAGCTTGGGCCCTAGTCAAGAGACCCAGTACTTC. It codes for CASSLGPSQETQYF.

CDR3 nucleotides: TGTGCCAGCAGCTTGTGGAGACAGGGGGCGCCTAATGAAAAACTGTTTTTT. It codes for CASSLWRQGAPNEKLFF. J is TRBJ1-4 and V is TRBV5-5; 10 bases match TRBD1. V lost 1 base, J lost 3 bases, and 6 bases stayed unmatched. The germline V gene has CDR1 SGHKS and CDR2 YYEKEE (reference sequence). There are 17 residues in the CDR3.

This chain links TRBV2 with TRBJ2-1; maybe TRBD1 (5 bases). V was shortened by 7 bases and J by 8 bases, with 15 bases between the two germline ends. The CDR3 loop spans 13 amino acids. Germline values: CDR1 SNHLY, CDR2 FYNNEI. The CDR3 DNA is TGTGCCAGCATGTCCAGGGTATACGATGAGCAGTTCTTC. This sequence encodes CASMSRVYDEQFF.

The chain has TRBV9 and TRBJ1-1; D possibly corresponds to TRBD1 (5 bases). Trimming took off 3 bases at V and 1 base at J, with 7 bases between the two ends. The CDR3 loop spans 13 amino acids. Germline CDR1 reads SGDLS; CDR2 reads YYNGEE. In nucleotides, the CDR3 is TGTGCCAGCAGCGAAACAGGGAACACTGAAGCTTTCTTT. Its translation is CASSETGNTEAFF. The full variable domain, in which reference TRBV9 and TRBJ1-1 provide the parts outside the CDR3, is DSGVTQTPKHLITATGQRVTLRCSPRSGDLSVYWYQQSLDQGLQFLIQYYNGEERAKGNILERFSAQQFPDLHSELNLSSLELGDSALYFCASSETGNTEAFFGQGTRLTVV.

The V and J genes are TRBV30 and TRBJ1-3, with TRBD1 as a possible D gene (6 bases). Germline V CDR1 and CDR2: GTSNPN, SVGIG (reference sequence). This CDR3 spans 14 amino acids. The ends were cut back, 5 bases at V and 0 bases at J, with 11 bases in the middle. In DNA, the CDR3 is TGTGCCTGGTCACAGGGTTCCTCTGGAAACACCATATATTTT. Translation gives CAWSQGSSGNTIYF.

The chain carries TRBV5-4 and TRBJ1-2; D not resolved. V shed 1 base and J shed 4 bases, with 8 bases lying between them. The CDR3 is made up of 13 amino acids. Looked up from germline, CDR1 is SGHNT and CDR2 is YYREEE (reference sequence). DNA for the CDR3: TGTGCCAGCAGCTTGTCGGTTCTCTATGGCTACACCTTC. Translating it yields CASSLSVLYGYTF. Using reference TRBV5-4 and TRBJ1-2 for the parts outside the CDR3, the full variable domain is ETGVTQSPTHLIKTRGQQVTLRCSSQSGHNTVSWYQQALGQGPQFIFQYYREEENGRGNFPPRFSGLQFPNYSSELNVNALELDDSALYLCASSLSVLYGYTFGSGTRLTVV.

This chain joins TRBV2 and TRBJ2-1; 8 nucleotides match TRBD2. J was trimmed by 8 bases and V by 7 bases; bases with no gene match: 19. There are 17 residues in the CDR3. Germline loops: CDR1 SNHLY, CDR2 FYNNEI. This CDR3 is CASIRRVREAHLHEQFF. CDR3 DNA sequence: TGTGCCAGCATTAGACGGGTGCGGGAGGCCCACCTACATGAGCAGTTCTTC. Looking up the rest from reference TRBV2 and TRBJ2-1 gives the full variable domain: EPEVTQTPSHQVTQMGQEVILRCVPISNHLYFYWYRQILGQKVEFLVSFYNNEISEKSEIFDDQFSVERPDGSNFTLKIRSTKLEDSAMYFCASIRRVREAHLHEQFFGPGTRLTVL.

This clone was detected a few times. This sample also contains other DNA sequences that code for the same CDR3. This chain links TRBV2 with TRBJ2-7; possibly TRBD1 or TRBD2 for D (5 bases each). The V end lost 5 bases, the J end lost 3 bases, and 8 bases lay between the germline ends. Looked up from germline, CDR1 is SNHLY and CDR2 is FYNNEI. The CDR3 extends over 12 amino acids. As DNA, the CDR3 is TGTGCCAGCAGTAGGGACGGCTACGAGCAGTACTTC. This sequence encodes CASSRDGYEQYF.

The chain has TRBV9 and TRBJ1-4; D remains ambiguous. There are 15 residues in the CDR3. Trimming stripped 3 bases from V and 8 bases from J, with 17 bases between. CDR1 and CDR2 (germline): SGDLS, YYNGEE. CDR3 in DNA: TGTGCCAGCAGCGCCTCCGGCGGTCGTGGGGAAAAACTGTTTTTT. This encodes CASSASGGRGEKLFF.

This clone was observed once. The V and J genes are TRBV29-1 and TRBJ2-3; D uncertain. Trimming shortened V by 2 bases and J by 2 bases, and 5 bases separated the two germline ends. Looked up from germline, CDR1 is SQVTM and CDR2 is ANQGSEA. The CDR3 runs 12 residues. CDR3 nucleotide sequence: TGCAGCGTTGAACAGGCCACAGATACGCAGTATTTT. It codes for CSVEQATDTQYF.

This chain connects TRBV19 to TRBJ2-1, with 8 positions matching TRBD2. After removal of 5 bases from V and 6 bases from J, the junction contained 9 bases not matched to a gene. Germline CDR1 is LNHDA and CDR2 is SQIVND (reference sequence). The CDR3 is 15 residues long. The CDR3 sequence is CASSLPPAGANEQFF. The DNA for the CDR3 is TGTGCCAGTAGTCTGCCTCCAGCGGGAGCCAATGAGCAGTTCTTC.

The CDR3, as DNA: TGTGCCAGCAGGGTAGCGGGCCTGGGCGCAGATACGCAGTATTTT. This codes for CASRVAGLGADTQYF. The chain uses TRBV2 and TRBJ2-3; TRBD2 matches 7 bases. CDR1 SNHLY and CDR2 FYNNEI come from the germline V gene. The V and J ends lost 6 bases and 4 bases, in that order; junction bases with no gene match: 10. The CDR3 length is 15 residues.